This T cell receptor beta chain derives from a study of neurological immune-mediated disorders. Study-level findings and limits: CDR3 amino acid sequences found in expanded clones were never shared across subjects, suggesting private repertoires in all groups.

V shed 6 bases and J 4 bases; nucleotides not matched to a gene: 7. The CDR3 covers 15 residues. The V gene's germline CDR1 is ENHRY and CDR2 SYGVKD. With 10-nucleotide random UMIs, 5'RACE was used to make the cDNA. In every sequencing run, more than 170 million TCR-beta sequences were generated from 15-18 subjects. TCRdb re-derived calls from the 5' RACE reads in MiXCR, one entry per CDR3 protein. The sample shows fewer than 55,000 distinct CDR3 sequences, 6% to 7% of them seen only once. Regarding this clonotype: Its antigen is as yet unknown.

The chain uses TRBV10-3 and TRBJ2-2; TRBD1 aligns across 8 bases. The source is a woman aged 40 to 50 in good health. The specimen was CD4+ T cells from blood. CDR3 sequence (DNA): TGTGCCATCAGAGCCCCCGGGACAGGCACCGGGGAGCTGTTTTTT. Amino acids: CAIRAPGTGTGELFF.